This T cell receptor (beta chain) was identified in a study of blood T cell repertoires in COVID-19. Study context: Collection of acute and convalescent COVID-19 samples took place in the United States, Italy and Spain. PBMCs, B-cell-depleted T cells, or T cells provided the cDNA or gDNA that made up the material.

This CDR3 is built from 16 residues. Germline values: CDR1 LNHDA, CDR2 SQIVND (reference sequence). Trimming removed 4 bases from V and 1 base from J, with 14 bases in between. Source study methods: Reference gene primer amplification yielded estimated nucleated cell counts. TCRdb's table, derived via immunoSEQ multiplex PCR, lists solely in-frame clones and lacks some. Clone size and V and J calls were adopted from that table, with D and trimming inferred from the DNA. The sample shows about 90,000 clones, approximately 80% of them seen only once. The chain links TRBV19 to TRBJ2-4; D is possibly TRBD2 (5 bases). The receptor's source is an older woman with active or convalescent COVID-19. Sequenced input: peripheral blood. In nucleotides, the CDR3 is TGTGCCAGTAGTAGAGGATTGGGCGGGGCCAAAAACATTCAGTACTTC. Translating gives CASSRGLGGAKNIQYF.